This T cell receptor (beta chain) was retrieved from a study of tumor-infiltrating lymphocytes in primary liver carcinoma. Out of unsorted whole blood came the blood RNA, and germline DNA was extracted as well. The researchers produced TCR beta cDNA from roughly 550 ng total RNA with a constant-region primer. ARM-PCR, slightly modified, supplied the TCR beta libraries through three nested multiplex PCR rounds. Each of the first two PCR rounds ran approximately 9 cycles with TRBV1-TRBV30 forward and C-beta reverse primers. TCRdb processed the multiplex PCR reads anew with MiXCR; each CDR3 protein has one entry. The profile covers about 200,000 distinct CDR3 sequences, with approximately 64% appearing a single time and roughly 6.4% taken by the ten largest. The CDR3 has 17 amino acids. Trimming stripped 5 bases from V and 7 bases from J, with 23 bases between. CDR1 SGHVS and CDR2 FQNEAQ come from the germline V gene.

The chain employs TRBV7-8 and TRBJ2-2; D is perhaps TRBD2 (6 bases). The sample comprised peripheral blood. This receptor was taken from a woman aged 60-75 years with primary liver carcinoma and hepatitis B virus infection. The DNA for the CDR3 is TGTGCCAGCAGCCCCCTAGAGGGACTTGCTAGAGGCGGGGAGCTGTTTTTT. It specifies CASSPLEGLARGGELFF.